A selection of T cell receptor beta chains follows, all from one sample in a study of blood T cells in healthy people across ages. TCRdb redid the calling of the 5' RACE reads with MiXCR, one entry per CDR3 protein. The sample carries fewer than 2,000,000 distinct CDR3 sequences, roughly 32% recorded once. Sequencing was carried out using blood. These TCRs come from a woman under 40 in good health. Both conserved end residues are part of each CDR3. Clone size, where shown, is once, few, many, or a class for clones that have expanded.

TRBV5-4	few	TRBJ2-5	CASSLDQHPNQETQYF
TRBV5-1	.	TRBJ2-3	CASSLEGGLQLRTDTQYF
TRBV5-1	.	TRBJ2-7	CASSIRNRDHEQYF
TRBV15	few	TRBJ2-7	CATSRVRGSYEQYF
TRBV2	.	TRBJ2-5	CASRTDRIPGEQYF
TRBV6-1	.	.	CASSGSRAGEETQYF
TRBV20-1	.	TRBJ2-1	CSARVGRTYNEQFF
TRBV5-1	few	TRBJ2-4	CASSPLAGAKNIQYF
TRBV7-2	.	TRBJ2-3	CASSLESHVDTQYF
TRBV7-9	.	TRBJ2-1	CASSSPLELAGYNEQFF
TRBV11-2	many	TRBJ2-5	CASSLVPETQYF
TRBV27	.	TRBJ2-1	CASSSTGSGTLNEQFF
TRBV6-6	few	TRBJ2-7	CASSYSDRWEQYF
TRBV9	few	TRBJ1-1	CASSVEGGEGAFF
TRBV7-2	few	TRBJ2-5	CASSPRGQRGTSQYF
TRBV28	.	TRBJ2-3	CASSLETPAKKLAGVGCADTQYF
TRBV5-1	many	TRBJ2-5	CASSSLTGQETQYF